What follows are 32 T cell receptor beta chains derived from one specimen sequenced in a study of shared clonotypes between healthy human individuals. The assay was immunoSEQ multiplex PCR, and TCRdb's table has in-frame clones only and misses some. Among about 1.5 million clones, 95% to 99% were seen once, and the ten largest hold roughly 0.42%. The source material was naive CD4+ T cells sorted from blood. Subset described: CD45RA+ positively selected. Receptors originate from a man under 40 in good health.

The gene calls are TRBV27 and TRBJ2-7, with a possible D match to TRBD2 (5 bases). Germline assignment: CDR1 MNHEY and CDR2 SMNVEV (reference sequence). The CDR3 sequence is 14 residues long. Trimming left V 6 bases short and J 2 bases short, with 14 bases between. Here the CDR3 DNA reads TGTGCCAGCAGCCCGGACTGGACGACCTACGAGCAGTACTTC. Amino acid sequence: CASSPDWTTYEQYF.

This clone was picked up one time. The V gene is TRBV25-1, the J gene TRBJ1-1; D uncertain. The CDR3 length is 14 residues. Trimming cost V 1 base and J 1 base, with 7 bases left between them. Germline loops: CDR1 MGHDK, CDR2 SYGVNS. The CDR3 coding sequence is TGTGCCAGCAGTGAATTGTTAACGAACACTGAAGCTTTCTTT. Its translation is CASSELLTNTEAFF.

This rearrangement joins TRBV18 to TRBJ1-1; TRBD1 agrees at 8 bases. After removal of 3 bases from V and 6 bases from J, the junction contained 3 bases not matched to a gene. The germline gives CDR1 KGHSH, CDR2 LQKENI. This CDR3 is 13 amino acids long. CDR3 sequence (DNA): TGTGCCAGCTCACCCGGACAGGGCTCTGAAGCTTTCTTT. Its translation: CASSPGQGSEAFF.

V and J are TRBV14 and TRBJ2-3, with D perhaps TRBD2 (6 bases). The V gene lost 1 base and the J gene lost 10 bases, with 12 bases spanning the gap. The CDR3 has 13 residues. CDR1 is SGHDN, CDR2 FVKESK, per germline. The CDR3 nucleotides read TGTGCCAGCAGCCAAGGACGAGAGCGGGCGCAGTATTTT. It specifies CASSQGRERAQYF.

The chain has TRBV19 and TRBJ1-1; 12 bases are shared with TRBD1. The ends lost 4 bases at V and 4 bases at J; junction bases unmatched: 10. From germline, CDR1 is LNHDA and CDR2 SQIVND (reference sequence). CDR3 length equals 17 residues. The CDR3 bases are TGTGCCAGTAGTACCCGAGGGACAGGGGGCCTGAGCACTGAAGCTTTCTTT. This codes for CASSTRGTGGLSTEAFF.

This chain connects TRBV5-5 to TRBJ1-5, with 8 bases fitting TRBD1. Germline CDR1 and CDR2: SGHKS and YYEKEE (reference sequence). The V gene end was trimmed by 4 bases and the J gene end by 3 bases; junction bases not matched to a gene: 6. This CDR3 is 15 amino acids long. The CDR3 is CASSPRDRPNQPQHF. The CDR3 coding sequence is TGTGCCAGCAGCCCGAGGGACAGGCCCAATCAGCCCCAGCATTTT.

Only one count was recorded for this clone. The chain uses TRBV7-9 and TRBJ2-5; 14 bases are a match to TRBD2. Germline CDR1 reads SEHNR; CDR2 reads FQNEAQ (reference sequence). The CDR3 is made up of 16 amino acids. After removal of 2 bases from V and 3 bases from J, the junction contained 2 bases not matched to a gene. The CDR3 is CASSLMGLAGEETQYF. For the CDR3, the DNA is TGTGCCAGCAGCTTAATGGGACTAGCGGGAGAAGAGACCCAGTACTTC.

The rearrangement links TRBV29-1 to TRBJ2-5; D tentatively fits TRBD1 or TRBD2 (7 bases each). In germline, CDR1 is SQVTM, CDR2 ANQGSEA. The CDR3 is 17 amino acids. The ends were cut back, 7 bases at V and 1 base at J, with 25 bases in the middle. CDR3 DNA sequence: TGCAGCGCAGCAGGGGGACGAGCGGGGACGGCCCAAGAGACCCAGTACTTC. Translation gives CSAAGGRAGTAQETQYF.

This chain joins TRBV18 and TRBJ2-1, with 14 bases matching TRBD2. The germline CDR1 and CDR2 sequences are KGHSH and LQKENI. CDR3 length: 18 amino acids. The V segment lost 3 bases and the J segment 1 base; nucleotides outside the gene matches: 5. In DNA form, the CDR3 reads TGTGCCAGCTCACCTTTGGGACTAGCGGGAGTTTCCTACAATGAGCAGTTCTTC. Protein product: CASSPLGLAGVSYNEQFF. Drawing the rest from reference TRBV18 and TRBJ2-1, the complete variable domain is NAGVMQNPRHLVRRRGQEARLRCSPMKGHSHVYWYRQLPEEGLKFMVYLQKENIIDESGMPKERFSAEFPKEGPSILRIQQVVRGDSAAYFCASSPLGLAGVSYNEQFFGPGTRLTVL.

The gene calls are TRBV6-6 and TRBJ1-5; D perhaps matches TRBD1 (5 bases). The ends were cut back, 8 bases at V and 2 bases at J, with 16 bases in the middle. The CDR3 loop spans 15 amino acids. Germline CDR1 reads MNHNY; CDR2 reads SVGAGI (reference sequence). The CDR3 is CASGTGEGRNQPQHF. DNA for the CDR3: TGTGCCAGCGGAACCGGGGAGGGGCGCAATCAGCCCCAGCATTTT.

The CDR3 region has the DNA TGTGCCAGCCTGGGTGTGGGGGGCCGGGATCAGCCCCAGCATTTT. It specifies CASLGVGGRDQPQHF. The chain joins TRBV18 to TRBJ1-5; maybe TRBD1 (6 bases). In germline, CDR1 is KGHSH, CDR2 LQKENI. Between the trimmed V and J ends, which lost 8 bases and 5 bases, there was a span of 19 bases. The CDR3 has 15 amino acids.

The J gene is TRBJ2-7, the V gene TRBV19; 11 bases are shared with TRBD1. The CDR3 has 14 amino acids. Germline V gives CDR1 LNHDA, CDR2 SQIVND (reference sequence). After removal of 4 bases from V and 5 bases from J, the junction contained 4 bases not matched to a gene. CDR3 protein: CASSKGTGGHEQYF. The CDR3 region has the DNA TGTGCCAGTAGTAAGGGGACAGGGGGACACGAGCAGTACTTC. Full variable domain (outside the CDR3, taken from reference TRBV19 and TRBJ2-7): DGGITQSPKYLFRKEGQNVTLSCEQNLNHDAMYWYRQDPGQGLRLIYYSQIVNDFQKGDIAEGYSVSREKKESFPLTVTSAQKNPTAFYLCASSKGTGGHEQYFGPGTRLTVT.

The chain joins TRBV9 to TRBJ2-7, with D possibly matching TRBD2 (5 bases). Germline lookup yields CDR1 SGDLS and CDR2 YYNGEE. The CDR3 runs 15 residues. V was clipped by 0 bases and J by 0 bases, with 10 bases between them. As DNA, the CDR3 is TGTGCCAGCAGCGTAGACGGGGTAAGCTCCTACGAGCAGTACTTC. This sequence encodes CASSVDGVSSYEQYF.

The CDR3 region has the DNA TGTGCCAGCAGCGTAGCTCCTCAGGTGGGGGAGCTGTTTTTT. This translates into CASSVAPQVGELFF. The chain joins TRBV9 to TRBJ2-2; D is ambiguous. This CDR3 region has 14 residues. CDR1 is SGDLS, CDR2 YYNGEE, per germline. The V and J ends lost 0 bases and 8 bases respectively, with 11 bases between them.

J is TRBJ2-7 and V is TRBV15; 12 bases match TRBD2. Trimming took 3 bases from V and 6 from J; bases not matched to a gene: 9. The CDR3 totals 16 residues. Germline lookup yields CDR1 LNHNV and CDR2 YYDKDF (reference sequence). CDR3 nucleotide sequence: TGTGCCACCAGCAGCCGTAAACTAGCGGGAGGTGCCGAGCAGTACTTC. It yields the protein CATSSRKLAGGAEQYF. Drawing the rest from reference TRBV15 and TRBJ2-7, the complete variable domain is DAMVIQNPRYQVTQFGKPVTLSCSQTLNHNVMYWYQQKSSQAPKLLFHYYDKDFNNEADTPDNFQSRRPNTSFCFLDIRSPGLGDTAMYLCATSSRKLAGGAEQYFGPGTRLTVT.

As concerns this clone: Other nucleotide sequences from this sample produce the same CDR3. The V call is TRBV19, the J call TRBJ2-7, with TRBD1 identical over 8 bases. CDR1 is LNHDA, CDR2 SQIVND, per germline (reference sequence). CDR3 length: 14 amino acids. V gave up 3 bases and J gave up 0 bases; unmatched junction bases: 1. DNA for the CDR3: TGTGCCAGTAGTATCGGGACAGGCTCCTACGAGCAGTACTTC. Its translation is CASSIGTGSYEQYF.

About this clone itself: Other DNA sequences in this specimen translate into the identical CDR3. The chain is built from TRBV18 and TRBJ1-1, with D maybe TRBD1 (5 bases). V shed 3 bases and J shed 4 bases, with 9 bases lying between them. The CDR3 covers 13 residues. The germline V gene encodes CDR1 KGHSH and CDR2 LQKENI. This chain's CDR3 is CASSPQGRTEAFF. The CDR3 nucleotides read TGTGCCAGCTCACCCCAGGGCCGCACTGAAGCTTTCTTT. Supplemented by reference TRBV18 and TRBJ1-1, the full variable domain reads NAGVMQNPRHLVRRRGQEARLRCSPMKGHSHVYWYRQLPEEGLKFMVYLQKENIIDESGMPKERFSAEFPKEGPSILRIQQVVRGDSAAYFCASSPQGRTEAFFGQGTRLTVV.

The gene calls are TRBV5-1 and TRBJ2-7; D is unclear. Trimming stripped 0 bases from V and 7 bases from J, with 17 bases between. This CDR3 is built from 15 residues. Germline CDR1 is SGHRS and CDR2 is YFSETQ. The CDR3: CASSLAGPPLGEQYF. For the CDR3, the DNA is TGCGCCAGCAGCTTGGCCGGCCCGCCCTTGGGGGAGCAGTACTTC.

This sequence joins TRBV7-9 and TRBJ2-3, with D hard to call. The CDR3 contains 11 residues. Germline V gives CDR1 SEHNR, CDR2 FQNEAQ (reference sequence). V was trimmed by 3 bases and J by 12 bases, leaving 10 bases between them. For the CDR3, the DNA is TGTGCCAGCAGCTTTGATATCCTACAGTATTTT. This gives the protein CASSFDILQYF.

This chain joins TRBV6-4 and TRBJ1-4, with 8 bases aligning to TRBD1. The CDR3 has 15 amino acids. Germline values: CDR1 MRHNA, CDR2 SNTAGT. V lost 4 bases to trimming and J lost 8 bases; unmatched junction nucleotides: 9. The DNA of the CDR3 is TGTGCCAGCAGTGCCGCCGGGACAGGCCGGGAAAAACTGTTTTTT. Encoded protein: CASSAAGTGREKLFF.

This chain uses TRBV30 with TRBJ2-5; no definite D call. The germline V gene has CDR1 GTSNPN and CDR2 SVGIG (reference sequence). CDR3 length equals 13 residues. Trimming cost V 0 bases and J 4 bases, with 9 bases left between them. This CDR3 reads CAWSVVIGETQYF. DNA of the CDR3: TGTGCCTGGAGTGTGGTAATAGGAGAGACCCAGTACTTC.

A remark on this clone: The same CDR3 is also encoded by other DNA sequences in this sample. The rearrangement joins TRBV28 to TRBJ1-4; 7 bases map to TRBD1. The CDR3 extends over 12 amino acids. The J segment lost 5 bases and the V segment lost 6 bases, leaving 0 bases of the junction unmatched. Germline CDR1 and CDR2: MDHEN and SYDVKM. In DNA form, the CDR3 reads TGTGCCAGCAGACAGGGGAATGAAAAACTGTTTTTT. Translation gives CASRQGNEKLFF.

This chain links TRBV5-1 with TRBJ1-1; D is uncertain. Per the germline V gene, CDR1 is SGHRS and CDR2 is YFSETQ. Trimming removed 5 bases at V and 0 bases at J, with 14 bases between. The CDR3 spans 15 residues. The CDR3 nucleotides are TGCGCCAGCAGAGGGATTTCTGAAATGAACACTGAAGCTTTCTTT. Translating gives CASRGISEMNTEAFF.

CDR3 DNA: TGCAGCGTTGGTGGGGCGGGGGTCTCTGGAAACACCATATATTTT. Protein product: CSVGGAGVSGNTIYF. The chain is built from TRBV29-1 and TRBJ1-3; TRBD1 might be the D (5 bases). Per germline, CDR1 SQVTM and CDR2 ANQGSEA. The CDR3 is 15 amino acids. Trimming cost V 4 bases and J 0 bases, with 13 bases left between them.

V usage is TRBV19 and J usage is TRBJ2-3; 8 nucleotides align to TRBD2. The CDR3 is made up of 19 amino acids. CDR1 is LNHDA and CDR2 is SQIVND in the germline V gene (reference sequence). Trimming at V came to 3 bases and at J to 1 base, leaving 15 bases not matched to a gene. CDR3 in amino acids: CASSMRRLAGSGGTDTQYF. CDR3 coding DNA: TGTGCCAGTAGTATGAGGAGGTTAGCGGGAAGTGGTGGCACAGATACGCAGTATTTT.

The V call is TRBV27, the J call TRBJ1-3, with TRBD1 as a possible D gene (5 bases). Germline CDR1 and CDR2: MNHEY and SMNVEV (reference sequence). Trimming removed 6 bases at V and 1 base at J, with 13 bases between. The length of the CDR3 is 15 residues. The CDR3, as DNA: TGTGCCAGCAGAGATGACGGGGGATCTGGAAACACCATATATTTT. Amino acid sequence: CASRDDGGSGNTIYF.

The chain couples TRBV18 to TRBJ1-2; TRBD1 agrees at 8 bases. Looked up from germline, CDR1 is KGHSH and CDR2 is LQKENI. The CDR3 runs 16 residues. J gave up 0 bases and V 2 bases, and 5 bases lay outside the gene matches. The DNA of the CDR3 is TGTGCCAGCTCACCAGGACAGGGCTTAGCTAACTATGGCTACACCTTC. Translating gives CASSPGQGLANYGYTF. The full variable domain, its missing parts supplied by reference TRBV18 and TRBJ1-2, is NAGVMQNPRHLVRRRGQEARLRCSPMKGHSHVYWYRQLPEEGLKFMVYLQKENIIDESGMPKERFSAEFPKEGPSILRIQQVVRGDSAAYFCASSPGQGLANYGYTFGSGTRLTVV.

The chain links TRBV11-2 to TRBJ2-1; TRBD1 matches at 10 bases. This CDR3 has 15 amino acids. Germline assignment: CDR1 SGHAT and CDR2 FQNNGV. V shed 2 bases, J shed 7 bases, and the junction held 5 bases outside the gene matches. CDR3 in DNA: TGTGCCAGCAGCTTATGGGACAGGGGATTAAATGAGCAGTTCTTC. This encodes CASSLWDRGLNEQFF.

The CDR3 nucleotides are TGTGCCAGCAGCTCGCTACAGGGGGTCAAAAAAGAGACCCAGTACTTC. Encoded protein: CASSSLQGVKKETQYF. This chain joins TRBV7-8 and TRBJ2-5, with TRBD1 identical over 8 bases. CDR3 length equals 16 residues. Trimming took 4 bases from V and 3 from J; bases not matched to a gene: 10. CDR1 and CDR2 from the germline V gene are SGHVS and FQNEAQ.

The V and J genes are TRBV4-2 and TRBJ2-1, with TRBD2 matching 7 bases. CDR1 and CDR2 from the germline V gene are LGHNA and YNFKEQ. V lost 0 bases to trimming and J lost 2 bases; unmatched junction nucleotides: 4. The CDR3 has 16 amino acids. The CDR3 here is CASSQDWLAAYNEQFF. In nucleotides, the CDR3 is TGTGCCAGCAGCCAAGATTGGCTAGCGGCCTACAATGAGCAGTTCTTC.

The chain has TRBV5-8 and TRBJ2-7; D is ambiguous. V lost 3 bases and J 5 bases, leaving 15 bases between the germline ends. CDR1 and CDR2 from the germline V gene are SGHTS and YDEGEE. The CDR3 is made up of 14 amino acids. CDR3 region: CASSSPLGANEQYF. The CDR3 DNA sequence: TGTGCCAGCAGCTCGCCCCTAGGAGCAAACGAGCAGTACTTC.

The chain joins TRBV28 to TRBJ2-7; D may match TRBD1 or TRBD2 (5 bases each). V was clipped by 3 bases and J by 6 bases, with 9 bases between them. CDR1 MDHEN and CDR2 SYDVKM come from the germline V gene. The CDR3 consists of 12 residues. The CDR3 is CASSFTGGEQYF. Written as DNA, the CDR3 is TGTGCCAGCAGTTTTACAGGAGGCGAGCAGTACTTC. Based on the CDR3 plus reference TRBV28 and TRBJ2-7, the full variable domain is DVKVTQSSRYLVKRTGEKVFLECVQDMDHENMFWYRQDPGLGLRLIYFSYDVKMKEKGDIPEGYSVSREKKERFSLILESASTNQTSMYLCASSFTGGEQYFGPGTRLTVT.